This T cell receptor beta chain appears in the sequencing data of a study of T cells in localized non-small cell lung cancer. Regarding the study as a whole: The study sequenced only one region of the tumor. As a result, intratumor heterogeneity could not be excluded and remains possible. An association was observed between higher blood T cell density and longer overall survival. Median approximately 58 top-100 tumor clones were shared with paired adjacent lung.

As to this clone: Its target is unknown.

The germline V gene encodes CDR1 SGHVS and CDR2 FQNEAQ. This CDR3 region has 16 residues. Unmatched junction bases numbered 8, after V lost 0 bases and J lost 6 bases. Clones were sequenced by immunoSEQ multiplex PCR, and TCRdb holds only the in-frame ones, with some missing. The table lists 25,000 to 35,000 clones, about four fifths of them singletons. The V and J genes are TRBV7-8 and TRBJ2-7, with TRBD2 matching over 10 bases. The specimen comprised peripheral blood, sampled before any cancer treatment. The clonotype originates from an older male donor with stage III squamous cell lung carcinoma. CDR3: CASSLALRASGSEQYF. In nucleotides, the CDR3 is TGTGCCAGCAGCTTAGCATTACGAGCTAGCGGGAGCGAGCAGTACTTC.